Listed below are T cell receptor beta chains from one sample, sequenced in a study of identical twins. Using its own MiXCR run on the 5' RACE reads, TCRdb lists one record per CDR3 protein. The table includes a few hundred thousand distinct CDR3 sequences, 9.5% to 10% detected once. This sample was also put to use in a study of yellow fever vaccine responses in identical twins.

Sequencing was performed on PBMCs. The origin of the receptors is a woman under 30 in good health. CDR3s include the opening cysteine and the closing phenylalanine or tryptophan. A D gene is named only where the DNA matches it firmly. Expanded clones get a size class; other rows say once, few or many, or leave the size out.

D: TRBD2; J: TRBJ2-7; V: TRBV5-5; size: few; CDR3: CASSRTSGRSYEQYF; DNA: TGTGCCAGCAGCCGGACTAGCGGGAGGAGTTACGAGCAGTACTTC
D: TRBD2; J: TRBJ2-7; V: TRBV28; size: many; CDR3: CASSLVLAVDEQYF; DNA: TGTGCCAGCAGTTTAGTACTAGCGGTCGACGAGCAGTACTTC
D: NA; J: TRBJ2-1; V: TRBV11-2; size: NA; CDR3: CASSPLVGYNEQSF; DNA: TGTGCCAGCAGCCCGTTGGTGGGGTACAATGAGCAGTCCTTC
D: NA; J: TRBJ2-3; V: TRBV3-1; size: many; CDR3: CASSQAGADTQYF; DNA: TGTGCCAGCAGCCAAGCGGGGGCAGATACGCAGTATTTT
D: NA; J: TRBJ2-3; V: TRBV19; size: NA; CDR3: CASSGLGGLGTDTQYF; DNA: TGTGCCAGTAGTGGACTGGGGGGGCTGGGCACAGATACGCAGTATTTT
D: TRBD1; J: TRBJ2-7; V: TRBV5-1; size: few; CDR3: CASSGDSPPKYEQYF; DNA: TGCGCCAGCAGCGGGGACAGCCCTCCCAAGTACGAGCAGTACTTC
D: TRBD2; J: TRBJ2-1; V: TRBV12-3/TRBV12-4; size: few; CDR3: CASSNSPSGRARNEQFF; DNA: TGTGCCAGCAGTAATTCGCCTAGCGGGAGGGCCCGTAATGAGCAGTTCTTC
D: NA; J: TRBJ2-7; V: TRBV20-1; size: few; CDR3: CSARAGATYEQYF; DNA: TGCAGTGCTAGAGCCGGGGCTACCTACGAGCAGTACTTC
D: NA; J: TRBJ2-1; V: TRBV12-3/TRBV12-4; size: many; CDR3: CASSTTSLSEQFF; DNA: TGTGCCAGCAGCACCACTAGTTTGTCTGAGCAGTTCTTC
D: NA; J: TRBJ1-1; V: TRBV27; size: many; CDR3: CASSSKTEIEAFF; DNA: TGTGCCAGCAGTTCTAAGACAGAGATAGAAGCTTTCTTT
D: NA; J: TRBJ2-7; V: TRBV29-1; size: many; CDR3: CSAKSADSYEQYF; DNA: TGCAGTGCTAAGTCCGCGGACTCCTACGAGCAGTACTTC
D: TRBD2; J: TRBJ2-3; V: TRBV7-2; size: many; CDR3: CASSPRLAGAYTDTQYF; DNA: TGTGCCAGCAGCCCAAGACTAGCGGGAGCCTACACAGATACGCAGTATTTT
D: NA; J: TRBJ2-7; V: TRBV10-3; size: few; CDR3: CAISEFGPNSYEQYF; DNA: TGTGCCATCAGTGAGTTCGGACCGAATTCCTACGAGCAGTACTTC
D: NA; J: TRBJ2-7; V: TRBV20-1; size: NA; CDR3: CSAKWAGLSYEQYF; DNA: TGCAGTGCCAAATGGGCGGGGTTAAGCTACGAGCAGTACTTC
D: TRBD2; J: TRBJ2-2; V: TRBV6-2/TRBV6-3; size: many; CDR3: CASLAPGLPNTGELLF; DNA: TGTGCCAGCCTCGCCCCGGGACTACCGAACACCGGGGAGCTGTTATTT
D: NA; J: TRBJ2-2; V: TRBV30; size: NA; CDR3: CAWSVLGGRSTELFF; DNA: TGTGCCTGGAGTGTACTAGGAGGCAGGTCGACGGAGCTGTTTTTT
D: NA; J: TRBJ2-6; V: TRBV28; size: many; CDR3: CASSFTGTGANVLTF; DNA: TGTGCCAGCAGTTTTACAGGTACCGGGGCCAACGTCCTGACTTTC
D: NA; J: TRBJ1-2; V: TRBV6-1; size: NA; CDR3: CASTSRGSEIYGYTF; DNA: TGTGCCAGCACAAGTAGGGGGTCTGAGATCTATGGCTACACCTTC
D: TRBD2; J: TRBJ2-5; V: TRBV7-2; size: few; CDR3: CASSSAGIQETQYF; DNA: TGTGCCAGCAGCTCAGCGGGGATACAAGAGACCCAGTACTTC
D: NA; J: TRBJ1-5; V: TRBV5-6; size: NA; CDR3: CASTNWGGAAQPQHF; DNA: TGTGCCAGCACCAACTGGGGCGGGGCGGCTCAGCCCCAGCATTTT